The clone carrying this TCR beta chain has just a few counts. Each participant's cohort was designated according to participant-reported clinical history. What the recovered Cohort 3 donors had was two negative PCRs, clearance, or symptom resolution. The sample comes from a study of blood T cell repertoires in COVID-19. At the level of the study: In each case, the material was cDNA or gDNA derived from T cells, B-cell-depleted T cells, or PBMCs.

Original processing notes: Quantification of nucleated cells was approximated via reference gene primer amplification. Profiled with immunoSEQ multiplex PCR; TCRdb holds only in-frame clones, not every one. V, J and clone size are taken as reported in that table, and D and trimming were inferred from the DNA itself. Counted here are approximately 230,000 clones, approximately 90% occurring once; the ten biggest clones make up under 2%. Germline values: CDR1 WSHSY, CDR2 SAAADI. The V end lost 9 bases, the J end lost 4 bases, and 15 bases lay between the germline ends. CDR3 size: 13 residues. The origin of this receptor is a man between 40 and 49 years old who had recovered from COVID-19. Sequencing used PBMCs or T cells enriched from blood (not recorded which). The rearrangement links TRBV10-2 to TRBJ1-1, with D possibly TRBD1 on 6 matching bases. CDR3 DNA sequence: TGCGCCAGTCGCAGGGGTGAGGGCACTGAAGCTTTCTTT. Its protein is CASRRGEGTEAFF.